The rows below give T cell receptor beta chains drawn from one sample of a study of Graves' ophthalmopathy and Graves' hyperthyroidism. Using its own MiXCR run on the multiplex PCR reads, TCRdb lists one record per CDR3 protein. The sample lists about 180,000 distinct CDR3 sequences; approximately 40% were seen once. Sequencing was performed on peripheral blood. Receptor source: a middle-aged woman with Graves' ophthalmopathy. CDR3s include the opening cysteine and the closing phenylalanine or tryptophan. D genes are given only for firm matches. Size values are once, few and many counts, or a class for expanded clones, and some rows have none.

v_gene	abundance	d_gene	j_gene	CDR3aa	CDR3nt
TRBV6-5	many	.	TRBJ1-6	CASSYRVDLGPSPLHF	TGTGCCAGCAGTTACCGAGTTGACTTAGGTCCTTCACCCCTCCACTTT
TRBV27	.	.	TRBJ1-2	CATRELSGYGYTF	TGTGCCACCCGGGAGTTATCGGGCTATGGCTACACCTTC
TRBV6-5	many	.	TRBJ1-3	CASSYSGQTGNTIYF	TGTGCCAGCAGTTATAGTGGGCAGACTGGAAACACCATATATTTT
TRBV11-2	few	.	TRBJ2-2	CASSFGRANTGELFF	TGTGCCAGCTCCTTCGGCAGGGCGAACACCGGGGAGCTGTTTTTT
TRBV28	many	TRBD2	TRBJ2-7	CASSRAGGTDEQYF	TGTGCCAGCAGTAGAGCGGGAGGAACTGACGAGCAGTACTTC
TRBV7-2	.	.	TRBJ2-7	CASSSQRVERYF	TGTGCCAGCAGCTCCCAAAGGGTGGAGAGGTACTTC
TRBV28	.	.	TRBJ2-5	CASSSPGHQETQYF	TGTGCCAGCAGTTCCCCGGGACACCAAGAGACCCAGTACTTC
TRBV28	.	TRBD1	TRBJ2-5	CASSLTGDGTQYF	TGTGCCAGCAGTTTGACAGGGGACGGGACCCAGTACTTC
TRBV12-5	few	.	TRBJ2-5	CASGRGVGAEETQYF	TGTGCTAGTGGCCGAGGGGTTGGGGCGGAAGAGACCCAGTACTTC
TRBV7-9	once	.	TRBJ2-5	CASSLSQTQYF	TGTGCCAGCAGCTTATCTCAGACCCAGTACTTC
TRBV7-9	.	.	TRBJ1-1	CASSSHAPNTEAFF	TGTGCCAGCAGCTCGCACGCTCCGAACACTGAAGCTTTCTTT
TRBV14	.	.	TRBJ2-7	CASSGRADPYEQYF	TGTGCCAGCAGCGGCAGAGCGGACCCCTACGAGCAGTACTTC
TRBV28	many	.	TRBJ2-2	CASSLRDHTGELFF	TGTGCCAGCAGTTTAAGGGACCACACCGGGGAGCTGTTTTTT
TRBV3-1	many	.	TRBJ2-2	CASSQVTGFGELFF	TGTGCCAGCAGCCAAGTCACAGGGTTCGGGGAGCTGTTTTTT
TRBV15	many	TRBD1	TRBJ1-1	CATSRGVGTGGSEAFF	TGTGCCACCAGCAGAGGGGTGGGGACAGGGGGGTCTGAAGCTTTCTTT
TRBV19	.	.	TRBJ1-6	CASSIDGGRSSYNSPLHF	TGTGCCAGTAGTATAGATGGGGGACGGAGCTCCTATAATTCACCCCTCCACTTT